Described below is a single T cell receptor (beta chain) sequence and its context. Losses at the gene ends were 5 bases for V and 2 bases for J; bases not matched to a gene: 12. CDR3 length equals 19 residues. CDR1 is LGHDT, CDR2 YNNKEL, per germline (reference sequence). This sample was included in a study of blood T cell repertoires in COVID-19. The wider study: Italy, Spain and the United States were the sources of the convalescent and acute COVID-19 samples. T cells, B-cell-depleted T cells, or PBMCs supplied cDNA or gDNA.

Methods used by the authors: Reference gene primer amplification in the assay estimated nucleated cell counts. TCRdb keeps only in-frame clones here, not all; method: immunoSEQ multiplex PCR. The V and J calls and clone size are taken from that table; D and trimming were inferred from the DNA. The sample has roughly 120,000 clones; 87% are singletons. The gene calls are TRBV3-1 (or the pseudogene TRBV3-2) and TRBJ2-2; 12 positions agree with TRBD2. The sample comprised peripheral blood. The TCR was taken from a human donor in a cohort sampled during active COVID-19. The CDR3 DNA sequence: TGTGCCAGCAGCTACCTGACTAGCGGGAGAGTAGGAAACACCGGGGAGCTGTTTTTT. The encoded protein is CASSYLTSGRVGNTGELFF.